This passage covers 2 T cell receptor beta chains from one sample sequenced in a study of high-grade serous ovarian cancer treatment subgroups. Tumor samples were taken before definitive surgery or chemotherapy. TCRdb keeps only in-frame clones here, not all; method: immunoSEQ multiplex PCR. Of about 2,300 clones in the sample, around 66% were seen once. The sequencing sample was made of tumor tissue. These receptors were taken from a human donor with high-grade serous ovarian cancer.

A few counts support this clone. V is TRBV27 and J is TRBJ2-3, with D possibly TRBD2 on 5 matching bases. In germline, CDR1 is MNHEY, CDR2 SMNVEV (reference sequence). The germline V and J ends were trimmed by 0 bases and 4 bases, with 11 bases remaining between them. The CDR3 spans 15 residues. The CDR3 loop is CASSLSIWGADTQYF. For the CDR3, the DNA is TGTGCCAGCAGTTTATCGATCTGGGGAGCAGATACGCAGTATTTT.

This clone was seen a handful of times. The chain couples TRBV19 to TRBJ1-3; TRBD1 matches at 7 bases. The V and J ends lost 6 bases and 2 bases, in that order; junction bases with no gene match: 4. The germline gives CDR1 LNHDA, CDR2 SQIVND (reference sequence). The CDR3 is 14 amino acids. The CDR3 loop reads CASRTGHTGNTIYF. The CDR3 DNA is TGTGCCAGTAGGACAGGGCACACTGGAAACACCATATATTTT.